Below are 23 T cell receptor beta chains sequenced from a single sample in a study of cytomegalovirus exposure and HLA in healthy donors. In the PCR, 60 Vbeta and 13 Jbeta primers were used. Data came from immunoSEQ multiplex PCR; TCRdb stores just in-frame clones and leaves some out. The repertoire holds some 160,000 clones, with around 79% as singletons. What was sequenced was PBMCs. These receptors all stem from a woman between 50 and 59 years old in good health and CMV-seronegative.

In nucleotides, the CDR3 is TGTGCCAGCAGTTTATTGGGCAGCGGGGGGGCGTACGAGCAGTACTTC. Its translation: CASSLLGSGGAYEQYF. The V call is TRBV28, the J call TRBJ2-7, with TRBD2 matching over 10 bases. After removal of 1 base from V and 4 bases from J, the junction contained 7 bases not matched to a gene. Germline lookup yields CDR1 MDHEN and CDR2 SYDVKM. CDR3 length equals 16 residues.

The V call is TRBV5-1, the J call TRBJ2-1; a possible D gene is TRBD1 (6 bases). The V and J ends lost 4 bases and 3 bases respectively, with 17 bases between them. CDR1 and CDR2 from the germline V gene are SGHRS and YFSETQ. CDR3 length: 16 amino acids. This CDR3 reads CASSPGTPFDYNEQFF. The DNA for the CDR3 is TGCGCCAGCAGCCCCGGGACACCCTTCGACTACAATGAGCAGTTCTTC.

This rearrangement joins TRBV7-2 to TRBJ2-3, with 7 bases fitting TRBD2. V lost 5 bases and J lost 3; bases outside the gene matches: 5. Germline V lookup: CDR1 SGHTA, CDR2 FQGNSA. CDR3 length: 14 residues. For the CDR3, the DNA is TGTGCCAGCAGCCCCGGGGGAGGGACAGATACGCAGTATTTT. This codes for CASSPGGGTDTQYF.

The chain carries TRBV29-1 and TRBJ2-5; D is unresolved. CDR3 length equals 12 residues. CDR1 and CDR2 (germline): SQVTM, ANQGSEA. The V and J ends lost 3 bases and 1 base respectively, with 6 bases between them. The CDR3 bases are TGCAGCGTTGAGGAGAGCCAAGAGACCCAGTACTTC. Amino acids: CSVEESQETQYF.

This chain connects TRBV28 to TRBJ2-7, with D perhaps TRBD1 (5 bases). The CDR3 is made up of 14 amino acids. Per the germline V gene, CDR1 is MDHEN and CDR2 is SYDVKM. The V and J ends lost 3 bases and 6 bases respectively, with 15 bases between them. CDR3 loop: CASSFGRASGEQYF. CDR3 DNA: TGTGCCAGCAGTTTTGGCAGGGCGTCCGGCGAGCAGTACTTC.

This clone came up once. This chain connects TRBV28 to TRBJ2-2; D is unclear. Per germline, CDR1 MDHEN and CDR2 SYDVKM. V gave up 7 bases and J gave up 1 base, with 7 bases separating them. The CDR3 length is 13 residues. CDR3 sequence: CASNLGNTGELFF. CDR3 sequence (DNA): TGTGCCAGCAACCTCGGGAACACCGGGGAGCTGTTTTTT.

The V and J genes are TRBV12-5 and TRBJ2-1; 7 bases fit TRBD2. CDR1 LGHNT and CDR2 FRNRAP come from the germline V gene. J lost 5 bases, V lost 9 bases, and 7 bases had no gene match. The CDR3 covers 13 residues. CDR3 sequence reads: CASGEGINNEQFF. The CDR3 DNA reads TGTGCTAGCGGGGAGGGAATCAACAATGAGCAGTTCTTC.

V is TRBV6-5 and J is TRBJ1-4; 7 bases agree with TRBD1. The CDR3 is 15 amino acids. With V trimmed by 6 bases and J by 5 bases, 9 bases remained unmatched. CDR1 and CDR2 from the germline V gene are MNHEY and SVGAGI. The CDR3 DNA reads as TGTGCCAGCAGCCAAAGACAGGGACGGAATGAAAAACTGTTTTTT. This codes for CASSQRQGRNEKLFF.

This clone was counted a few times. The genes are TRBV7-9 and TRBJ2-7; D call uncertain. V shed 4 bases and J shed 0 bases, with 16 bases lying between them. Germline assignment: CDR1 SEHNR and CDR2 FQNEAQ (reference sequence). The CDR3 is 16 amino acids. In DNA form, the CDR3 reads TGTGCCAGCAGCTCCCCCAAGAGCTGGAGCTCCTACGAGCAGTACTTC. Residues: CASSSPKSWSSYEQYF.

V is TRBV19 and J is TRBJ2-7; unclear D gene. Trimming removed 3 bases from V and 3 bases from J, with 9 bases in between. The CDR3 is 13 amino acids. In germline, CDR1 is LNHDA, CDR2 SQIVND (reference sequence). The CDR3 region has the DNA TGTGCCAGTAGTATGAGCGTGCGCTACGAGCAGTACTTC. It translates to CASSMSVRYEQYF.

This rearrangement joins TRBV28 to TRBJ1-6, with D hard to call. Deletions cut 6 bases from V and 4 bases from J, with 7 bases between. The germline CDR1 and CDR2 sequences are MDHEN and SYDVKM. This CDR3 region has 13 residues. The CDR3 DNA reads TGTGCCAGCAGCCCAAATTATAATTCACCCCTCCACTTT. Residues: CASSPNYNSPLHF.

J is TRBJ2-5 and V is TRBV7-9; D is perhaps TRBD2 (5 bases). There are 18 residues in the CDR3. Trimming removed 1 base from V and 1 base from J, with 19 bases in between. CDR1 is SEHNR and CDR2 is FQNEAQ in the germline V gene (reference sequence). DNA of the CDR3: TGTGCCAGCAGCTTAGTGGACGTTCTCACTAGTCCCCAAGAGACCCAGTACTTC. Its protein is CASSLVDVLTSPQETQYF.

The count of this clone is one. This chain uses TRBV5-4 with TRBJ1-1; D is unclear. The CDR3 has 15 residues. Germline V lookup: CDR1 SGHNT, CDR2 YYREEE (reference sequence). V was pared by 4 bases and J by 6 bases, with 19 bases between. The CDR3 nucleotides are TGTGCCAGCAGCACCGAAGTAGGGAGGGTGGCTGAAGCTTTCTTT. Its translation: CASSTEVGRVAEAFF.

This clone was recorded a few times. Written as DNA, the CDR3 is TGTGCCAGCAGTGACGAGGGAATCGGGAATCAGCCCCAGCATTTT. Its protein is CASSDEGIGNQPQHF. V gene TRBV2 combines with J gene TRBJ1-5; no reliable D call. The CDR3 extends over 15 amino acids. Per the germline V gene, CDR1 is SNHLY and CDR2 is FYNNEI. The germline V and J ends were trimmed by 3 bases and 4 bases, with 13 bases remaining between them.

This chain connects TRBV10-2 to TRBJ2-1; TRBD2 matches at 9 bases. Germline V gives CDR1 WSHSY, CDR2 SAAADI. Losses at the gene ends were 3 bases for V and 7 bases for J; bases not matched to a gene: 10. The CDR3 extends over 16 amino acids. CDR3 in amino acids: CASSDPPSGGRNEQFF. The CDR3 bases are TGCGCCAGCAGTGACCCCCCGAGCGGGGGGAGGAATGAGCAGTTCTTC.

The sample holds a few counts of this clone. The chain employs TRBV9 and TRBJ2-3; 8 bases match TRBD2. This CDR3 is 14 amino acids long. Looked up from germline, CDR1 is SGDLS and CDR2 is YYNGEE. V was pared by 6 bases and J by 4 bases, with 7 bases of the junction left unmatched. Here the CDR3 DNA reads TGTGCCAGCACGGTCGGGGGGGCCCCAGATACGCAGTATTTT. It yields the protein CASTVGGAPDTQYF.

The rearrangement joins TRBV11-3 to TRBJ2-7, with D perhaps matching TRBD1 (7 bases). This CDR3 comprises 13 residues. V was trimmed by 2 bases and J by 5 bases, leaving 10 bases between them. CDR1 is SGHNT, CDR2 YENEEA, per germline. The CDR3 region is CASSLTGEDEQYF. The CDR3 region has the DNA TGTGCCAGCAGCTTAACAGGGGAGGACGAGCAGTACTTC.

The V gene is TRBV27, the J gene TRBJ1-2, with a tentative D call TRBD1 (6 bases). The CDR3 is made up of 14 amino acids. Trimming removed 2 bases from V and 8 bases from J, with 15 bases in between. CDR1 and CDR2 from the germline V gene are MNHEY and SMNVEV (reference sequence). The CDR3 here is CASSLGGPIKGYTF. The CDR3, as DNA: TGTGCCAGCAGTTTAGGGGGCCCTATAAAGGGCTACACCTTC.

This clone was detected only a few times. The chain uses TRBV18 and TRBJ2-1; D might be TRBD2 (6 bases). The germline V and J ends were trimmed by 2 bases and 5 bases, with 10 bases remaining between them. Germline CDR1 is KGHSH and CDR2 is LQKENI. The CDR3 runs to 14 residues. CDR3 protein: CASSPLGGDNEQFF. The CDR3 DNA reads TGTGCCAGCTCACCATTGGGCGGGGACAATGAGCAGTTCTTC.

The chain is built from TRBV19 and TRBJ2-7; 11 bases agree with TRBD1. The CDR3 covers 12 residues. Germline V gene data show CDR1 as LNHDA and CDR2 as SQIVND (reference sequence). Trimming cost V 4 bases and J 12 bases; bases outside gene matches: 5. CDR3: CASSNGQGAPYF. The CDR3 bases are TGTGCCAGTAGTAACGGACAGGGGGCGCCGTACTTC.

The CDR3 sequence is CASSRPGSETQYF. The DNA of the CDR3 is TGTGCCAGCAGCCGGCCCGGGTCGGAGACCCAGTACTTC. The rearrangement joins TRBV28 to TRBJ2-5; no clear D. The CDR3 extends over 13 amino acids. Per the germline V gene, CDR1 is MDHEN and CDR2 is SYDVKM. Deletions cut 6 bases from V and 5 bases from J, with 13 bases between.

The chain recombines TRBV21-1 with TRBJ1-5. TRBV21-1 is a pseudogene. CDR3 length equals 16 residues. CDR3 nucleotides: TGTGCCAGCAGCAAAGGGGAGGGTTGGCCTAATCAGCCCCAGCATTTT. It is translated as CASSKGEGWPNQPQHF.

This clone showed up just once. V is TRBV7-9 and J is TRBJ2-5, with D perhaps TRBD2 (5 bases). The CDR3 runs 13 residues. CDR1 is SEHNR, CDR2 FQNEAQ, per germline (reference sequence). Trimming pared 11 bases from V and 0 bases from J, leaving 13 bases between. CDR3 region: CAFSPDYQETQYF. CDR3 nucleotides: TGTGCCTTTAGTCCGGACTACCAAGAGACCCAGTACTTC.